This T cell receptor (beta chain) stems from a study of T cell changes during pregnancy in multiple sclerosis. The protocol was immunoSEQ multiplex PCR, while the TCRdb copy is restricted to in-frame clones and leaves out a portion. Found here are 55,000 to 75,000 clones, about 91% of them singletons; the top ten hold about 1.5%. Sample: peripheral blood, taken after pregnancy. The receptor was derived from a female donor with multiple sclerosis, enrolled in a pregnancy study.

The CDR3 is CASTLLAGMVNEQFF. DNA of the CDR3: TGTGCCAGCACTCTACTAGCGGGAATGGTTAATGAGCAGTTCTTC. The chain couples TRBV2 to TRBJ2-1; the match to TRBD2 covers 10 bases. V shed 7 bases and J 7 bases; nucleotides not matched to a gene: 10. In germline, CDR1 is SNHLY, CDR2 FYNNEI. The CDR3 covers 15 residues.